This TCR beta chain was observed in a study of long-term antiretroviral therapy in people with HIV. A v3.0 immunoSEQ assay was performed at survey level. The repertoire was sequenced with immunoSEQ multiplex PCR; TCRdb's copy has only in-frame clones and lacks some. The data show tens of thousands of clones, with more than 85% seen just once and roughly 0.94% held by the top ten. This clone has just one count. The CDR3 extends over 14 amino acids. Trimming stripped 0 bases from V and 2 bases from J, with 7 bases between. Looked up from germline, CDR1 is MNHNY and CDR2 is SVGAGI (reference sequence). The V call is TRBV6-6, the J call TRBJ1-2, with no clear D. The input for sequencing was unsorted PBMCs, taken 2 years after starting antiretroviral therapy. The clonotype was recovered from a man aged 45-60 years with HIV. For the CDR3, the DNA is TGTGCCAGCAGTTACTCGAGCAGGAACTATGGCTACACCTTC. Translated: CASSYSSRNYGYTF.